This T cell receptor beta chain is drawn from a study of CD8+ T cells in alopecia areata. Study-level results: Among patients, TCR sharing was less clear than in mice, a difference possibly due in part to HLA diversity in the patient population. It was lesional scalp, especially alopecia totalis/universalis, that showed higher clonality than normal scalp. Sequenced scalp T cells also include alphabeta T cells resident in normal skin.

Researchers gathered lesional scalp punch biopsies and peripheral blood from patients with alopecia areata. Details on this clone: The antigen remains unidentified.

Reverse transcription of extracted RNA yielded cDNA, which provided the sequencing template. Sequencing was performed with immunoSEQ multiplex PCR; in TCRdb, only in-frame clones are kept and a portion is missing. The sample shows some 150,000 clones, less than 65% of them seen only once. This CDR3 is built from 15 residues. Germline V CDR1 and CDR2: SQVTM, ANQGSEA. V lost 6 bases and J lost 4, with 18 bases in between. The V and J genes are TRBV29-1 and TRBJ2-2; the D call may be TRBD1 or TRBD2 (6 bases each). This sequence was found in a human donor with alopecia areata. The sequences come from CD8+ T cells sorted from blood, collected at week 0. CDR3 sequence: CSVLLSGASTGELFF. The CDR3 coding sequence is TGCAGCGTGCTACTTTCGGGGGCCTCCACCGGGGAGCTGTTTTTT.